A selection of T cell receptor beta chains follows, all from one sample in a study of prognosis after radiotherapy for stage I lung cancer. From the multiplex PCR reads, TCRdb called clonotypes with MiXCR, one entry per CDR3 protein. This table has about 19,000 distinct CDR3 sequences, 40% to 55% appearing once. This sample comprised PBMCs, obtained before or after stereotactic body radiation therapy (not recorded which). These receptors were obtained from a donor aged 50 or older with non-small cell lung cancer. Both conserved end residues are part of each CDR3. Fields, in order: clone size, V gene, J gene, D gene, CDR3 protein, CDR3 DNA. A D gene is named only where the DNA matches it firmly. A row's size may be missing; if present it is once, few, many or a size class.

many	TRBV16	TRBJ2-7	TRBD1	CASSQSRTGTGTPSEQYF	TGTGCCAGCAGCCAATCGCGGACGGGGACAGGGACCCCCTCCGAGCAGTACTTC
many	TRBV9	TRBJ2-3	TRBD2	CASSALTSGSTDTQYF	TGTGCCAGCAGCGCTTTGACTAGCGGGAGCACAGATACGCAGTATTTT
.	TRBV6-1	TRBJ2-7	TRBD2	CASIQTSGTYYQYF	TGTGCCAGCATCCAAACTAGCGGGACCTACTATCAGTACTTC
once	TRBV6-2/TRBV6-3	TRBJ2-6	TRBD2	CASSYAGLALGSAGANVLTF	TGTGCCAGCAGTTACGCGGGACTAGCGTTAGGGAGTGCCGGGGCCAACGTCCTGACTTTC
.	TRBV19	TRBJ1-1	TRBD1	CASRLTGGWTEAFF	TGTGCCAGTAGGCTGACAGGGGGTTGGACTGAAGCTTTCTTT
many	TRBV19	TRBJ1-5	.	CASSIVRGMGNQPQHF	TGTGCCAGTAGTATAGTACGCGGAATGGGTAATCAGCCCCAGCATTTT
many	TRBV18	TRBJ2-5	TRBD2	CASSRTSGIGETQYF	TGTGCCAGCTCCCGGACTAGCGGGATAGGTGAGACCCAGTACTTC
.	TRBV6-4	TRBJ2-1	.	CASSKGEVYNYQFF	TGTGCCAGCAGCAAGGGGGAGGTCTACAATTATCAGTTCTTC
many	TRBV9	TRBJ2-3	.	CASSASTDTQYF	TGTGCCAGCAGCGCCTCCACAGATACGCAGTATTTT
many	TRBV20-1	TRBJ1-1	.	CSARAGAGARGEAFF	TGCAGTGCTAGAGCCGGAGCAGGGGCTCGTGGTGAAGCTTTCTTT
many	TRBV9	TRBJ2-3	TRBD2	CASSVATTSGNTQYF	TGTGCCAGCAGCGTAGCAACGACTAGCGGCAATACGCAGTATTTT
many	TRBV5-6	TRBJ1-1	.	CASSPWRGPMNTEAFF	TGTGCCAGCAGCCCATGGCGGGGGCCCATGAACACTGAAGCTTTCTTT
many	TRBV2	TRBJ1-2	.	CASTVRGAGGYTF	TGTGCCAGCACCGTTCGGGGGGCTGGTGGCTACACCTTC
medium-sized	TRBV6-5	TRBJ2-1	.	CASSYGLYNEQFF	TGTGCCAGCAGTTACGGGCTCTACAATGAGCAGTTCTTC
many	TRBV12-3/TRBV12-4	TRBJ1-3	.	CASTQKPGNTIYF	TGTGCCAGCACGCAGAAACCTGGAAACACCATATATTTT
.	TRBV5-1	TRBJ1-2	.	CASSAGTDYGYTF	TGCGCCAGCAGCGCCGGGACGGATTATGGCTACACCTTC
.	TRBV5-1	TRBJ2-2	.	CSSSPTSNTGELFF	TGCTCCAGCAGCCCGACCAGTAACACCGGGGAGCTCTTTTTT
.	TRBV12-3/TRBV12-4	TRBJ2-7	.	CASRRAGEVPREQYF	TGTGCCAGCAGGAGGGCAGGGGAAGTCCCCAGGGAGCAGTACTTC
.	TRBV29-1	TRBJ1-2	.	CSVHPRLGLGGYTF	TGCAGCGTTCACCCCCGTTTGGGGCTCGGTGGCTACACCTTC
many	TRBV19	TRBJ1-1	.	CASSISRTAHTEAFF	TGTGCCAGTAGTATATCCAGGACAGCGCACACTGAAGCTTTCTTT
medium-sized	TRBV27	TRBJ1-2	.	CASSSGSGRYGYTF	TGTGCCAGCAGTTCCGGGTCAGGGAGGTATGGCTACACCTTC
many	TRBV2	TRBJ1-2	.	CASSEAGNYGYTF	TGTGCCAGCAGTGAAGCAGGGAACTATGGCTACACCTTC
.	TRBV12-5	TRBJ2-1	.	CSSGTRRSEQFF	TGTTCTAGTGGAACCAGACGGAGTGAGCAGTTCTTC
many	TRBV5-1	TRBJ1-6	TRBD1	CASSLRDRNSPLHF	TGCGCCAGCAGCCTCCGGGACAGGAATTCACCCCTCCACTTT
.	TRBV11-2	TRBJ2-2	.	CASSFGPQGRNTGELFF	TGTGCCAGCAGCTTTGGCCCACAGGGCCGAAACACCGGGGAGCTGTTTTTT
many	TRBV5-1	TRBJ2-3	TRBD2	CASSLVLAGGDTQYF	TGCGCCAGCAGCTTAGTCCTAGCGGGAGGGGATACGCAGTATTTT
medium-sized	TRBV7-3	TRBJ2-1	.	CASSSTPGARNEQFF	TGTGCCAGCAGCTCTACCCCCGGGGCTAGGAATGAGCAGTTCTTC
many	TRBV2	TRBJ1-5	TRBD1	CASTQGLMHQPQHF	TGTGCCAGCACACAGGGGTTAATGCATCAGCCCCAGCATTTT
.	TRBV7-2	TRBJ2-7	.	CASSGSGDRVSGRTTYEQYF	TGTGCCAGCAGTGGCTCTGGGGACAGGGTTAGCGGGAGGACCACCTACGAGCAGTACTTC
many	TRBV11-2	TRBJ2-5	.	CASSFGGRGETQYF	TGTGCCAGCAGCTTCGGGGGGAGGGGGGAGACCCAGTACTTC
many	TRBV5-4	TRBJ2-3	TRBD2	CASSLAAGGTDTQYF	TGTGCCAGCAGCTTGGCCGCGGGGGGCACAGATACGCAGTATTTT
many	TRBV29-1	TRBJ2-7	.	CSVVRGAEQYF	TGCAGCGTCGTACGCGGTGCCGAGCAGTACTTC
.	TRBV11-3	TRBJ2-1	.	CASSELTVSYNAQFF	TGTGCCAGCAGCGAGCTAACTGTCTCCTACAATGCGCAGTTCTTC
.	TRBV6-1	TRBJ2-1	TRBD2	CASSARRLAGGDEQFF	TGTGCCAGTAGTGCGCGGCGACTAGCGGGAGGGGATGAGCAGTTCTTC
many	TRBV28	TRBJ2-3	.	CASKSEGTDTQYF	TGTGCCAGCAAATCGGAGGGCACAGATACGCAGTATTTT
medium-sized	TRBV28	TRBJ2-1	TRBD2	CASSSLAGDEQFF	TGTGCCAGCAGTTCCTTAGCGGGAGATGAGCAGTTCTTC
many	TRBV19	TRBJ1-5	.	CASSADGQSNQPQHF	TGTGCCAGTAGTGCCGACGGACAGAGCAATCAGCCCCAGCATTTT
medium-sized	TRBV6-5	TRBJ2-1	TRBD2	CASSYSGAGGSLSYNEQFF	TGTGCCAGCAGTTACTCGGGCGCGGGAGGCTCCCTTTCCTACAATGAGCAGTTCTTC
.	TRBV11-2	TRBJ2-2	.	CASSLVIAGELFF	TGTGCCAGCAGCTTAGTTATTGCCGGGGAACTGTTTTTT
many	TRBV6-2/TRBV6-3	TRBJ1-5	.	CASSFGREVGPQHF	TGTGCCAGCAGTTTTGGCAGGGAGGTTGGGCCCCAGCATTTT
few	TRBV29-1	TRBJ1-2	TRBD1	CSALLQGAYGYTF	TGCAGCGCCTTATTACAGGGGGCGTATGGATACACCTTC
many	TRBV4-2	TRBJ1-6	TRBD1	CASSQANRGFLNSPLHF	TGTGCCAGCAGCCAAGCCAACAGGGGTTTTCTAAATTCACCCCTCCACTTT
.	TRBV19	TRBJ1-2	TRBD1	CASSVGTEVFGYTF	TGTGCCAGTAGTGTCGGGACAGAGGTTTTTGGCTACACCTTC
.	TRBV6-5	TRBJ1-2	.	CASSYRDMYNYGYTF	TGTGCCAGCAGTTACCGGGACATGTATAACTATGGCTACACCTTC
.	TRBV12-3/TRBV12-4	TRBJ2-7	.	CASRRQGGLREQYF	TGTGCCAGCAGACGACAGGGAGGACTCCGCGAGCAGTACTTC
many	TRBV3-1	TRBJ2-3	.	CASSPGPTDTQYF	TGTGCCAGCAGCCCGGGCCCCACAGATACGCAGTATTTT
many	TRBV6-5	TRBJ1-1	.	CASSYDGRYTEAFF	TGTGCCAGCAGTTACGACGGGCGGTATACTGAAGCTTTCTTT
many	TRBV9	TRBJ1-4	TRBD1	CASSGPGQVNEKLFF	TGTGCCAGCAGCGGTCCGGGACAGGTGAATGAAAAACTGTTTTTT
.	TRBV6-1	TRBJ1-4	TRBD1	CASSPFQGAGEKLFF	TGTGCCAGCTCCCCGTTTCAGGGGGCGGGTGAAAAACTGTTTTTT
.	TRBV28	TRBJ2-1	.	CASSSVGGGNYNEQFF	TGTGCCAGCAGTTCCGTAGGGGGCGGGAACTACAATGAGCAGTTCTTC
.	TRBV9	TRBJ2-5	.	CASSKGTSLQETQYF	TGTGCCAGCAGCAAAGGGACATCTTTACAAGAGACCCAGTACTTC
.	TRBV28	TRBJ2-7	.	CASSFWGSEHYF	TGTGCCAGCAGTTTTTGGGGTTCCGAGCATTACTTC
many	TRBV5-1	TRBJ2-3	TRBD2	CASSSGLAGGDTQYF	TGCGCCAGCAGCTCGGGACTAGCGGGAGGAGATACGCAGTATTTT
.	TRBV28	TRBJ1-2	.	CASSLSRRSNYGYTF	TGTGCCAGCAGTTTATCCCGACGGAGTAACTATGGCTACACCTTC